This entry lists 13 T cell receptor beta chains sequenced from one sample in a study of T-cell reconstitution after alpha-beta-depleted transplantation in children. Preparing the TCRbeta library involved the use of unique molecular identifiers. One entry per CDR3 protein, called by TCRdb with MiXCR from the PCR reads. Found here are approximately 980,000 distinct CDR3 sequences, roughly 29% of them singletons; the top ten hold roughly 31%. This sample comprised PBMCs, mostly from graft donor cells, obtained 360 days after TCRalphabeta/CD19-depleted stem cell transplant. These receptors came from a boy under two years old who had a stem cell transplant for SCID, so the T cells may come from the graft donor.

This clonotype was seen just once. The chain links TRBV9 to TRBJ2-2; no firm D call. Germline CDR1 SGDLS, CDR2 YYNGEE. Trimming shortened V by 4 bases and J by 3 bases, and 16 bases separated the two germline ends. The CDR3 is made up of 16 amino acids. The CDR3 sequence: CASSTQGRVHTGELFF. The DNA for the CDR3 is TGTGCCAGCAGCACCCAAGGCCGGGTCCACACCGGGGAGCTGTTTTTT.

V is TRBV7-3 and J is TRBJ2-3, with 8 bases fitting TRBD2. The germline V gene encodes CDR1 SGHTA and CDR2 FQGTGA. V lost 3 bases to trimming and J lost 2 bases; unmatched junction nucleotides: 7. The CDR3 has 16 amino acids. This CDR3 reads CASSFTSGGATDTQYF. The CDR3, as DNA: TGTGCCAGCAGCTTTACAAGCGGGGGAGCCACAGATACGCAGTATTTT. The entire variable domain, with the rest obtained from reference TRBV7-3 and TRBJ2-3, is as follows: GAGVSQTPSNKVTEKGKYVELRCDPISGHTALYWYRQSLGQGPEFLIYFQGTGAADDSGLPNDRFFAVRPEGSVSTLKIQRTERGDSAVYLCASSFTSGGATDTQYFGPGTRLTVL.

V is TRBV4-2 and J is TRBJ1-1, with 7 bases that match TRBD1. V lost 1 base to trimming and J lost 4 bases; unmatched junction nucleotides: 6. Germline V CDR1 and CDR2: LGHNA, YNFKEQ. CDR3 length equals 15 residues. CDR3 loop: CASSQVQGGRTEAFF. As DNA, the CDR3 is TGTGCCAGCAGCCAAGTCCAGGGGGGGCGCACTGAAGCTTTCTTT.

The rearrangement uses TRBV4-1 and TRBJ2-2; 7 nucleotides line up with TRBD2. V lost 7 bases, J lost 3 bases, and 11 bases stayed unmatched. The CDR3 is 16 amino acids. Germline loops: CDR1 MGHRA, CDR2 YSYEKL. The CDR3 nucleotides are TGCGCCAGCACTCAAGCGAGCGGGACCGACACCGGGGAGCTGTTTTTT. Translation: CASTQASGTDTGELFF.

The chain links TRBV12-3 or TRBV12-4 to TRBJ2-2, with 12 bases that match TRBD2. Unmatched junction bases numbered 9, after V lost 8 bases and J lost 2 bases. The CDR3 has 17 residues. CDR3 protein: CASGPSGGAPNTGELFF. In DNA form, the CDR3 reads TGTGCCAGCGGGCCTAGCGGGGGGGCTCCTAACACCGGGGAGCTGTTTTTT.

This clonotype showed up just a few times. The chain employs TRBV7-9 and TRBJ2-1; the match to TRBD2 covers 9 bases. Trimming at V came to 0 bases and at J to 6 bases, leaving 6 bases not matched to a gene. Germline V gene sequence: CDR1 SEHNR, CDR2 FQNEAQ (reference sequence). The CDR3 sequence is 16 residues long. CDR3 in DNA: TGTGCCAGCAGCTTAGCGCCTAGCGGGGAGATCAATGAGCAGTTCTTC. Its protein product is CASSLAPSGEINEQFF.

The chain recombines TRBV6-1 with TRBJ2-3; D gene ambiguous. The CDR3 sequence is 13 residues long. Germline CDR1 and CDR2: MNHNS and SASEGT. The V and J ends lost 2 bases and 5 bases respectively, with 8 bases between them. The CDR3 DNA is TGTGCCAGCAGTGAACCATCGGGAGATACGCAGTATTTT. Translated, it gives CASSEPSGDTQYF.

The chain carries TRBV4-2 and TRBJ2-1; D is possibly TRBD2 (7 bases). The CDR3 sequence is 15 residues long. V was pared by 0 bases and J by 6 bases, with 12 bases between. Germline V CDR1 and CDR2: LGHNA, YNFKEQ. The CDR3 sequence: CASSQEGGGLNEQFF. As DNA, the CDR3 is TGTGCCAGCAGCCAAGAGGGGGGGGGCCTCAATGAGCAGTTCTTC.

This clonotype has more than one count but fewer than ten. The chain carries TRBV12-3 or TRBV12-4 and TRBJ2-2; D gene unclear. The CDR3 has 15 residues. Trimming left V 2 bases short and J 5 bases short, with 12 bases between. CDR3 coding DNA: TGTGCCAGCAGTTTATTAGGGCGGTCTACCGGGGAGCTGTTTTTT. Protein sequence: CASSLLGRSTGELFF.

There are a few counts of this clonotype. The V gene is TRBV19, the J gene TRBJ2-3; tentatively, D is TRBD1 or TRBD2 (5 bases each). The CDR3 has 15 amino acids. CDR1 and CDR2 from the germline V gene are LNHDA and SQIVND (reference sequence). V was cut by 5 bases and J by 5 bases, with 17 bases left in between. The CDR3 DNA is TGTGCCAGTAGTGGTGGCTCCAGGGCGGGAGATACGCAGTATTTT. Its translation: CASSGGSRAGDTQYF.

This chain joins TRBV28 and TRBJ1-1; weak D call: TRBD1 (5 bases). Germline values: CDR1 MDHEN, CDR2 SYDVKM. V was cut by 6 bases and J by 10 bases, with 18 bases left in between. The CDR3 runs 13 residues. The chain's CDR3 is CASSPGRRTRAFF. DNA for the CDR3: TGTGCCAGCAGCCCGGGACGTCGGACCCGAGCTTTCTTT. Together with reference TRBV28 and TRBJ1-1, the CDR3 gives the full variable domain: DVKVTQSSRYLVKRTGEKVFLECVQDMDHENMFWYRQDPGLGLRLIYFSYDVKMKEKGDIPEGYSVSREKKERFSLILESASTNQTSMYLCASSPGRRTRAFFGQGTRLTVV.

The chain has TRBV19 and TRBJ2-1; D uncertain. Trimming removed 3 bases at V and 0 bases at J, with 12 bases between. This CDR3 spans 16 amino acids. Germline V lookup: CDR1 LNHDA, CDR2 SQIVND (reference sequence). The DNA for the CDR3 is TGTGCCAGTAGTATCTCACCCGCTAGCTCCTACAATGAGCAGTTCTTC. This translates into CASSISPASSYNEQFF.

About this clonotype itself: One junction end does not reproduce the germline sequence, and a read error may be involved. This chain links TRBV7-8 with TRBJ1-3, with TRBD1 matching 7 bases. The CDR3 spans 16 residues. Germline V gene lookup returns CDR1 SGHVS and CDR2 FQNEAQ. This CDR3 is CASSTAGQALGNTVYF. In nucleotides, the CDR3 is TGTGCCAGCAGCACAGCCGGACAGGCCCTCGGGAACACCGTATATTTT.